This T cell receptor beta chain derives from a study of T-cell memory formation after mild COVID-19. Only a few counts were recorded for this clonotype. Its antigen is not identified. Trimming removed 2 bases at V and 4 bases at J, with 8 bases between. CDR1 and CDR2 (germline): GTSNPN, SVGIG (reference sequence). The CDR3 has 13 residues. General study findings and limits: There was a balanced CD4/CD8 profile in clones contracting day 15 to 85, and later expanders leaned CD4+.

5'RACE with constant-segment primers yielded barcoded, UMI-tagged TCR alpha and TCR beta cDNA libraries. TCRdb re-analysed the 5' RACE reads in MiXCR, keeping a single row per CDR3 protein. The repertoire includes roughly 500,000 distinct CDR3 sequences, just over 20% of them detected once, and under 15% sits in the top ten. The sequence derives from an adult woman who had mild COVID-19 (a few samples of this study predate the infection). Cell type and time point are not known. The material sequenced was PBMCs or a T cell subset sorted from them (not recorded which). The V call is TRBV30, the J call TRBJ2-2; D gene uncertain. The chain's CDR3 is CAWSLGSTGELFF. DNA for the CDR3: TGTGCCTGGAGTTTGGGTAGCACCGGGGAGCTGTTTTTT.